Sequencing of this T cell receptor beta chain was carried out in a study of blood T cells in healthy people across ages. Findings and limits, study-wide: Estimates of total diversity, which came from one million sequenced T cells, were considered to be underestimates.

PCR was performed a second time for about 7 to 12 cycles using a sample-barcoded 5' primer and a J-beta primer mix. TCRdb independently ran MiXCR on the 5' RACE reads; one entry per CDR3 protein. Of over a million distinct CDR3 sequences in the sample, approximately 59% were seen once. Comment on this clonotype: Its antigen is unknown.

V was clipped by 0 bases and J by 1 base, with 12 bases between them. Germline lookup yields CDR1 LGHDT and CDR2 YNNKEL (reference sequence). The CDR3 contains 16 residues. The chain recombines TRBV3-1 with TRBJ2-5, with D unresolved. The specimen sequenced was blood. The clonotype originates from a man younger than 35 in good health. The CDR3 region is CASSQEVGYPQETQYF. The DNA for the CDR3 is TGTGCCAGCAGCCAAGAGGTCGGCTATCCCCAAGAGACCCAGTACTTC.